These 17 T cell receptor beta chains were sequenced from one sample in a study of T cell repertoires in cytomegalovirus infection. TCRdb re-called the reads with MiXCR, one entry per CDR3 protein. The sample consists of approximately 260,000 distinct CDR3 sequences, 15% to 20% of them appearing once. The sequencing input was CD8+ T cells from PBMCs. These receptors were taken from a human donor in good health (CMV status not recorded). Some clones in this sample may be carry-over from other donors' samples.

This chain joins TRBV20-1 and TRBJ2-3, with 7 bases that match TRBD2. The CDR3 spans 15 residues. Trimming removed 5 bases from V and 5 bases from J; junction bases left unmatched: 13. Germline V gene data show CDR1 as DFQATT and CDR2 as SNEGSKA (reference sequence). CDR3 sequence: CSAASLGLEQDTQYF. CDR3 bases: TGCAGTGCTGCATCACTAGGACTAGAACAAGATACGCAGTATTTT.

The V call is TRBV7-9, the J call TRBJ1-2, with TRBD1 identical over 8 bases. Germline trimming cut 4 bases from V and 3 bases from J; bases unmatched to any gene: 4. Germline lookup yields CDR1 SEHNR and CDR2 FQNEAQ (reference sequence). The CDR3 runs to 14 residues. The DNA of the CDR3 is TGTGCCAGCAGCTCGTCGACAGGGGACTATGGCTACACCTTC. It yields the protein CASSSSTGDYGYTF.

The J gene is TRBJ2-1, the V gene TRBV4-3; no firm D call. Germline CDR1 LGHNA, CDR2 YSLEER. V was shortened by 0 bases and J by 0 bases, with 12 bases between the two germline ends. This CDR3 is 17 amino acids long. As DNA, the CDR3 is TGCGCCAGCAGCCAAGATTCAGGCTCCTACTCCTACAATGAGCAGTTCTTC. Translated: CASSQDSGSYSYNEQFF.

This clonotype has only a few counts. V gene TRBV29-1 combines with J gene TRBJ1-2; 7 bases agree with TRBD1. Per germline, CDR1 SQVTM and CDR2 ANQGSEA. V lost 6 bases to trimming and J lost 5 bases; unmatched junction nucleotides: 27. This CDR3 region has 19 residues. The CDR3 coding sequence is TGCAGCGTCCGCGGGCGAACAGGGGATCCTCGTATGGGCCCGTATGGCTACACCTTC. Its translation: CSVRGRTGDPRMGPYGYTF.

There are a few counts of this clonotype. The chain has TRBV7-9 and TRBJ1-4; D remains ambiguous. Trimming stripped 0 bases from V and 8 bases from J, with 16 bases between. The length of the CDR3 is 16 residues. Germline CDR1 and CDR2: SEHNR and FQNEAQ (reference sequence). For the CDR3, the DNA is TGTGCCAGCAGCTTAGCGAGAGACACTACGGACGAAAAACTGTTTTTT. Its protein is CASSLARDTTDEKLFF.

This clonotype occurred a few times. The J gene is TRBJ2-7, the V gene TRBV28, with 7 positions matching TRBD1. J gave up 1 base and V 2 bases, and 2 bases lay outside the gene matches. CDR1 is MDHEN, CDR2 SYDVKM, per germline. The CDR3 is 14 amino acids. CDR3 sequence: CASSLNRGSYEQYF. The CDR3 bases are TGTGCCAGCAGTTTAAACAGGGGATCCTACGAGCAGTACTTC.

This clonotype appeared many times. Written as DNA, the CDR3 is TGTGCCAGCAGCTACGGGGCAGGGTCCCACGAGCAGTACTTC. Translated: CASSYGAGSHEQYF. The rearrangement joins TRBV5-4 to TRBJ2-7; D is perhaps TRBD1 or TRBD2 (5 bases each). The CDR3 is 14 amino acids. From germline, CDR1 is SGHNT and CDR2 YYREEE (reference sequence). The V end lost 3 bases, the J end lost 5 bases, and 15 bases lay between the germline ends.

This clonotype has just a few counts. The chain recombines TRBV12-3 or TRBV12-4 with TRBJ1-5, with D uncertain. V was clipped by 5 bases and J by 5 bases, with 10 bases between them. The CDR3 has 13 amino acids. In DNA form, the CDR3 reads TGTGCCAGCAGTCCCCAACTATATCAGCCCCAGCATTTT. Translating it yields CASSPQLYQPQHF.

Turning to this clonotype: Sequence at one end of the junction differs from germline and may be a read error. The CDR3 loop reads CSARDPRRAGVEETRYF. In DNA form, the CDR3 reads TGCAGTGCTAGAGACCCCCGCCGAGCGGGGGTTGAAGAGACCCGGTACTTC. The chain has TRBV20-1 and TRBJ2-5, with 8 bases that match TRBD2. Germline lookup yields CDR1 DFQATT and CDR2 SNEGSKA (reference sequence). The length of the CDR3 is 17 residues.

The genes are TRBV15 and TRBJ1-1; 9 bases line up with TRBD1. The CDR3 loop spans 18 amino acids. V trimming: 3 bases; J trimming: 1 base; junction bases outside the gene matches: 12. Germline V gives CDR1 LNHNV, CDR2 YYDKDF (reference sequence). CDR3 residues: CATSSPLGTGKGNTEAFF. CDR3 coding DNA: TGTGCCACCAGCAGCCCCCTAGGGACAGGGAAGGGGAACACTGAAGCTTTCTTT.

The chain combines TRBV4-2 with TRBJ2-7, with a tentative D call TRBD2 (6 bases). The V and J ends lost 0 bases and 4 bases respectively, with 10 bases between them. Germline V CDR1 and CDR2: LGHNA, YNFKEQ. The CDR3 has 14 amino acids. CDR3 sequence (DNA): TGTGCCAGCAGCCAAGATCTCGGGGGTTACGAGCAGTACTTC. It specifies CASSQDLGGYEQYF.

The chain employs TRBV6-6 and TRBJ2-7; TRBD1 matches at 7 bases. CDR1 MNHNY and CDR2 SVGAGI come from the germline V gene (reference sequence). The V and J ends lost 0 bases and 5 bases, in that order; junction bases with no gene match: 10. The CDR3 covers 16 residues. CDR3 protein: CASSYSLGRGTDEQYF. DNA for the CDR3: TGTGCCAGCAGTTACTCGCTAGGCAGGGGGACCGACGAGCAGTACTTC.

This clonotype was counted only a few times. This chain uses TRBV28 with TRBJ1-6; TRBD1 matches at 7 bases. Germline values: CDR1 MDHEN, CDR2 SYDVKM. This CDR3 is 19 amino acids long. V lost 4 bases, J lost 0 bases, and 12 bases stayed unmatched. CDR3 sequence: CASSSPGQSLLSYNSPLHF. Written as DNA, the CDR3 is TGTGCCAGCAGTTCTCCGGGACAGAGTCTTCTCTCCTATAATTCACCCCTCCACTTT.

In this sample, this clonotype turned up many times. This chain uses TRBV6-1 with TRBJ1-1, with a possible D match to TRBD1 (5 bases). V was clipped by 6 bases and J by 1 base, with 15 bases between them. Germline V gene data show CDR1 as MNHNS and CDR2 as SASEGT. The CDR3 is 15 amino acids. In DNA form, the CDR3 reads TGTGCCAGCAGGACAGTACGGGCCGAGAACACTGAAGCTTTCTTT. Its translation: CASRTVRAENTEAFF.

The V gene is TRBV6-2 or TRBV6-3, the J gene TRBJ1-5; D possibly corresponds to TRBD1 (5 bases). Germline V lookup: CDR1 MNHEY, CDR2 SVGEGT. Trimming removed 6 bases from V and 6 bases from J, with 21 bases in between. The CDR3 totals 16 residues. The CDR3 region is CASRSGTPGLGQPQHF. As DNA, the CDR3 is TGTGCCAGCAGGTCCGGGACCCCGGGTTTGGGTCAGCCCCAGCATTTT.

This clonotype was observed a handful of times. The chain combines TRBV20-1 with TRBJ2-1; maybe TRBD1 (6 bases). Deletions cut 5 bases from V and 2 bases from J, with 13 bases between. This CDR3 comprises 14 residues. The germline gives CDR1 DFQATT, CDR2 SNEGSKA (reference sequence). CDR3: CSADDRRTYNEQFF. The CDR3 coding sequence is TGCAGTGCTGACGACAGGAGGACCTACAATGAGCAGTTCTTC.

At least ten counts were recorded for this clonotype. The genes are TRBV28 and TRBJ2-3, with a weak D call TRBD1 (6 bases). This CDR3 is built from 15 residues. The V end lost 3 bases, the J end lost 4 bases, and 14 bases lay between the germline ends. Germline CDR1 is MDHEN and CDR2 is SYDVKM. The CDR3 DNA sequence: TGTGCCAGCAGTTTGAGAATACAGGGCGCAGATACGCAGTATTTT. Translation: CASSLRIQGADTQYF.